Presented here are 31 T cell receptor beta chains from one specimen sequenced in a study of shared clonotypes between healthy human individuals. Clones were read by immunoSEQ multiplex PCR, and TCRdb kept only the in-frame ones, dropping some. The sample consists of some 2.1 million clones, 90% to 95% of them appearing once. The material sequenced was naive CD4+ T cells sorted from blood. Subset defined: CD45RA+ positively selected. The receptors come from a man aged 18 to 30 in good health.

The genes are TRBV5-4 and TRBJ1-1, with D maybe TRBD1 (5 bases). Germline V gene data show CDR1 as SGHNT and CDR2 as YYREEE (reference sequence). The CDR3 spans 14 residues. The V end was cut by 3 bases, the J end by 10 bases, with 19 bases between. CDR3 sequence: CASSSPTTAGIAFF. CDR3 sequence (DNA): TGTGCCAGCAGCTCCCCCACCACCGCAGGGATAGCTTTCTTT.

This sequence joins TRBV4-1 and TRBJ2-5, with TRBD2 identical over 11 bases. Germline lookup yields CDR1 MGHRA and CDR2 YSYEKL. The trim removed 4 bases at V and 0 bases at J, leaving 7 bases unmatched. The CDR3 is made up of 17 amino acids. CDR3 amino acids: CASSPRTSGGHQETQYF. CDR3 coding DNA: TGCGCCAGCAGCCCCCGTACTAGCGGGGGCCACCAAGAGACCCAGTACTTC.

CDR3 sequence (DNA): TGTGCCAGCAGCACAGGACAGCTTTCTAACTATGGCTACACCTTC. Translated: CASSTGQLSNYGYTF. This sequence joins TRBV7-8 and TRBJ1-2; maybe TRBD1 (6 bases). Trimming stripped 5 bases from V and 0 bases from J, with 13 bases between. Germline CDR1 reads SGHVS; CDR2 reads FQNEAQ. The CDR3 has 15 residues.

J is TRBJ1-3 and V is TRBV27, with D unresolved. The germline V gene has CDR1 MNHEY and CDR2 SMNVEV (reference sequence). This CDR3 comprises 14 residues. Trimming cost V 0 bases and J 0 bases, with 3 bases left between them. The CDR3 protein is CASSLSSSGNTIYF. The CDR3 nucleotides are TGTGCCAGCAGTTTATCGAGCTCTGGAAACACCATATATTTT.

A single count supports this clone. The gene calls are TRBV11-2 and TRBJ2-7, with D perhaps TRBD2 (5 bases). From germline, CDR1 is SGHAT and CDR2 FQNNGV. V was trimmed by 5 bases and J by 2 bases, leaving 16 bases between them. CDR3 length equals 15 residues. The CDR3 nucleotides read TGTGCCAGCAGCATAGGACTTTCGGACCCCTACGAGCAGTACTTC. Protein: CASSIGLSDPYEQYF.

This chain links TRBV11-1 with TRBJ2-5, with TRBD1 matching over 7 bases. Germline trimming cut 5 bases from V and 5 bases from J; bases unmatched to any gene: 14. Germline CDR1 is SGHAT and CDR2 is FQDESV (reference sequence). This CDR3 is 16 amino acids long. CDR3 nucleotides: TGTGCCAGCAGCCCCACCGACAGGGAATTGGTCGAGACCCAGTACTTC. Its protein is CASSPTDRELVETQYF.

This clone showed up just a few times. The rearrangement links TRBV6-6 to TRBJ2-7; 10 bases line up with TRBD1. The CDR3 totals 12 residues. Germline CDR1 reads MNHNY; CDR2 reads SVGAGI (reference sequence). The J segment lost 10 bases and the V segment lost 10 bases, leaving 10 bases of the junction unmatched. CDR3 sequence (DNA): TGTGCCACCGGCCCCGGGACAGGGGCCCAGTACTTC. Its translation is CATGPGTGAQYF.

This clone was detected only once. The V and J genes are TRBV4-3 and TRBJ1-1; maybe TRBD1 (5 bases). V was pared by 0 bases and J by 8 bases, with 16 bases between. CDR1 and CDR2 from the germline V gene are LGHNA and YSLEER. The CDR3 has 15 residues. The CDR3 region is CASSQDLGAPGEAFF. The CDR3 DNA reads TGCGCCAGCAGCCAAGATCTGGGTGCCCCAGGGGAAGCTTTCTTT.

The rearrangement uses TRBV9 and TRBJ2-3, with a weak D call TRBD1 (6 bases). Between the trimmed V and J ends, which lost 3 bases and 6 bases, there was a span of 8 bases. The CDR3 spans 12 residues. Germline assignment: CDR1 SGDLS and CDR2 YYNGEE. Here the CDR3 reads CASSAGADTQYF. The CDR3 nucleotides read TGTGCCAGCAGCGCAGGGGCGGATACGCAGTATTTT.

CDR3 nucleotide sequence: TGCGCCAGCAGCCTTTCTAGCGGGGGAGGCTACGAGCAGTACTTC. It translates to CASSLSSGGGYEQYF. The rearrangement links TRBV5-1 to TRBJ2-7; TRBD2 aligns across 10 bases. The germline V gene encodes CDR1 SGHRS and CDR2 YFSETQ. This CDR3 region has 15 residues. V shed 4 bases and J 3 bases; nucleotides not matched to a gene: 7.

A remark on this clone: The same CDR3 arises from other DNA sequences in this sample as well. V and J are TRBV29-1 and TRBJ1-2, with D possibly being TRBD1 (6 bases). CDR1 is SQVTM, CDR2 ANQGSEA, per germline. The V and J ends lost 2 bases and 6 bases respectively, with 13 bases between them. The CDR3 runs 13 residues. CDR3 loop: CSVETGRDNGYTF. The CDR3 DNA reads as TGCAGCGTTGAAACAGGCAGGGACAATGGCTACACCTTC.

The V and J genes are TRBV7-9 and TRBJ2-6, with 8 bases that match TRBD2. V shed 5 bases and J 2 bases; nucleotides not matched to a gene: 2. The CDR3 covers 15 residues. Per the germline V gene, CDR1 is SEHNR and CDR2 is FQNEAQ (reference sequence). For the CDR3, the DNA is TGTGCCAGCAGCAATAGCGGGGCTGGGGCCAACGTCCTGACTTTC. Residues: CASSNSGAGANVLTF.

This clone was observed once. The sample holds other DNA sequences that translate to the same CDR3. The chain has TRBV7-8 and TRBJ1-1; TRBD1 agrees at 7 bases. CDR1 is SGHVS and CDR2 is FQNEAQ in the germline V gene. V lost 1 base and J lost 8; bases outside the gene matches: 4. The CDR3 length is 13 residues. The CDR3 protein is CASSLDRGGEAFF. DNA of the CDR3: TGTGCCAGCAGCTTAGACAGGGGTGGAGAAGCTTTCTTT.

In regard to this clone: Other DNA sequences in the sample encode the same CDR3. CDR3 in DNA: TGTGCCAGCAGACGGACAGGGACAGATACGCAGTATTTT. This translates into CASRRTGTDTQYF. The chain has TRBV2 and TRBJ2-3; TRBD1 matches at 8 bases. J lost 3 bases, V lost 6 bases, and 2 bases had no gene match. CDR1 is SNHLY and CDR2 is FYNNEI in the germline V gene. The CDR3 has 13 amino acids.

This chain connects TRBV4-3 to TRBJ2-1, with D perhaps matching TRBD2 (6 bases). The ends were cut back, 3 bases at V and 5 bases at J, with 23 bases in the middle. The CDR3 covers 18 residues. Germline-derived CDR1 and CDR2 are LGHNA and YSLEER. The CDR3 sequence is CASSHKPVTGTSNNEQFF. The CDR3 DNA reads as TGCGCCAGCAGCCACAAACCCGTCACCGGGACTTCCAACAATGAGCAGTTCTTC.

Turning to this clone: The identical CDR3 is also encoded by other nucleotide sequences in the sample. V usage is TRBV7-2 and J usage is TRBJ2-6; D gene unclear. This CDR3 has 15 residues. CDR1 and CDR2 from the germline V gene are SGHTA and FQGNSA. The ends were cut back, 2 bases at V and 0 bases at J, with 5 bases in the middle. The DNA of the CDR3 is TGTGCCAGCAGCTTATCAGGCTCTGGGGCCAACGTCCTGACTTTC. Residues: CASSLSGSGANVLTF.

The V gene is TRBV6-1, the J gene TRBJ1-5; D unresolved. Germline CDR1 MNHNS, CDR2 SASEGT. The CDR3 is 11 amino acids. Trimming took off 7 bases at V and 3 bases at J, with 4 bases between the two ends. The CDR3 region is CASNFNQPQHF. The CDR3, as DNA: TGTGCCAGCAATTTCAATCAGCCCCAGCATTTT.

The chain uses TRBV18 and TRBJ1-3; D gene ambiguous. Trimming removed 3 bases from V and 8 bases from J, with 8 bases in between. Germline V gene data show CDR1 as KGHSH and CDR2 as LQKENI. The CDR3 has 12 residues. The CDR3 bases are TGTGCCAGCTCACCGGCTGGGGACACCATATATTTT. Translated, it gives CASSPAGDTIYF.

This rearrangement joins TRBV15 to TRBJ2-7, with 10 bases matching TRBD2. V gave up 5 bases and J gave up 5 bases; unmatched junction bases: 3. Germline V gives CDR1 LNHNV, CDR2 YYDKDF (reference sequence). This CDR3 comprises 13 residues. Here the CDR3 DNA reads TGTGCCACCAGCTCTGGACTAGCGGACGAGCAGTACTTC. This translates into CATSSGLADEQYF.

V gene TRBV7-2 combines with J gene TRBJ2-1; 10 bases align to TRBD2. J was trimmed by 2 bases and V by 1 base; bases with no gene match: 2. The CDR3 has 16 residues. The germline V gene encodes CDR1 SGHTA and CDR2 FQGNSA. This CDR3 reads CASSLESGRAYNEQFF. DNA for the CDR3: TGTGCCAGCAGCTTAGAAAGCGGGAGGGCCTACAATGAGCAGTTCTTC.

This chain uses TRBV5-4 with TRBJ2-3; D not resolved. Trimming left V 0 bases short and J 2 bases short, with 10 bases between. Germline CDR1 SGHNT, CDR2 YYREEE (reference sequence). The CDR3 has 15 amino acids. CDR3 loop: CASSLAGIATDTQYF. In DNA form, the CDR3 reads TGTGCCAGCAGCTTGGCCGGAATAGCCACAGATACGCAGTATTTT.

The chain combines TRBV6-1 with TRBJ1-1; D is undetermined. V gave up 4 bases and J gave up 6 bases, with 12 bases separating them. Germline loops: CDR1 MNHNS, CDR2 SASEGT. The CDR3 sequence is 13 residues long. CDR3 sequence reads: CASSGAWMAEAFF. CDR3 bases: TGTGCCAGCAGTGGAGCCTGGATGGCTGAAGCTTTCTTT.

With regard to this clone: Other nucleotide sequences in the sample specify the same CDR3. The J gene is TRBJ2-3, the V gene TRBV5-4; D unclear. This CDR3 is built from 13 residues. The germline V gene encodes CDR1 SGHNT and CDR2 YYREEE (reference sequence). V lost 0 bases to trimming and J lost 5 bases, with 7 bases between them. CDR3 residues: CASSLAFGDTQYF. The DNA for the CDR3 is TGTGCCAGCAGCTTGGCCTTTGGAGATACGCAGTATTTT.

V usage is TRBV6-6 and J usage is TRBJ1-1, with 8 nucleotides matching TRBD1. The CDR3 has 16 residues. The J segment lost 5 bases and the V segment lost 0 bases, leaving 8 bases of the junction unmatched. Germline V CDR1 and CDR2: MNHNY, SVGAGI (reference sequence). CDR3 DNA: TGTGCCAGCAGTTACTCGATCAACAGGGGGAGTACTGAAGCTTTCTTT. Protein: CASSYSINRGSTEAFF.

The chain carries TRBV2 and TRBJ2-2; D unclear. Germline assignment: CDR1 SNHLY and CDR2 FYNNEI. The CDR3 runs 14 residues. V shed 7 bases and J shed 1 base, with 10 bases lying between them. The CDR3 is CASMRTGNTGELFF. The CDR3 coding sequence is TGTGCCAGCATGAGGACGGGGAACACCGGGGAGCTGTTTTTT.

The rearrangement uses TRBV6-5 and TRBJ2-1; tentative D call: TRBD1 (6 bases). This CDR3 has 13 residues. With 5 bases removed from V and 4 bases from J, the gap between germline ends came to 9 bases. CDR1 and CDR2 from the germline V gene are MNHEY and SVGAGI. CDR3 residues: CASSNTGYNEQFF. In DNA form, the CDR3 reads TGTGCCAGCAGTAACACAGGGTACAATGAGCAGTTCTTC.

This rearrangement joins TRBV10-3 to TRBJ2-1; maybe TRBD1 (7 bases). The CDR3 is made up of 13 amino acids. V shed 11 bases and J shed 4 bases, with 15 bases lying between them. CDR1 and CDR2 (germline): ENHRY, SYGVKD. In DNA form, the CDR3 reads TGTGCCTCAGGGGGGACCCCTTACAATGAGCAGTTCTTC. Translation: CASGGTPYNEQFF.

On this clone: The sample has other DNA sequences that encode this CDR3 too. The chain carries TRBV28 and TRBJ2-7; D may match TRBD1 or TRBD2 (5 bases each). CDR1 MDHEN and CDR2 SYDVKM come from the germline V gene. Trimming pared 4 bases from V and 0 bases from J, leaving 10 bases between. The CDR3 is 14 residues long. CDR3: CASSSPGRSYEQYF. CDR3 nucleotide sequence: TGTGCCAGCAGTTCTCCGGGACGCTCCTACGAGCAGTACTTC. The variable domain in full, completed from reference TRBV28 and TRBJ2-7, reads DVKVTQSSRYLVKRTGEKVFLECVQDMDHENMFWYRQDPGLGLRLIYFSYDVKMKEKGDIPEGYSVSREKKERFSLILESASTNQTSMYLCASSSPGRSYEQYFGPGTRLTVT.

Turning to this clone: This CDR3 is also generated by other DNA sequences in the sample. The chain joins TRBV11-3 to TRBJ2-3; possibly TRBD1 for D (6 bases). The germline V gene encodes CDR1 SGHNT and CDR2 YENEEA. The V end was cut by 0 bases, the J end by 3 bases, with 10 bases between. The CDR3 totals 15 residues. The CDR3 coding sequence is TGTGCCAGCAGCTTAGAGGGTAGGGGGACAGATACGCAGTATTTT. Translating gives CASSLEGRGTDTQYF.

J is TRBJ1-1 and V is TRBV28, with 7 bases lining up with TRBD1. The CDR3 has 15 residues. The germline V gene has CDR1 MDHEN and CDR2 SYDVKM. V was pared by 8 bases and J by 0 bases, with 9 bases of the junction left unmatched. The CDR3 region is CASGSSGGVNTEAFF. In DNA form, the CDR3 reads TGTGCCAGCGGTTCTTCAGGGGGGGTGAACACTGAAGCTTTCTTT. The variable domain in full, with the rest retrieved from reference TRBV28 and TRBJ1-1, is DVKVTQSSRYLVKRTGEKVFLECVQDMDHENMFWYRQDPGLGLRLIYFSYDVKMKEKGDIPEGYSVSREKKERFSLILESASTNQTSMYLCASGSSGGVNTEAFFGQGTRLTVV.

The chain employs TRBV7-2 and TRBJ2-7; 9 nucleotides line up with TRBD1. The germline gives CDR1 SGHTA, CDR2 FQGNSA. V lost 5 bases to trimming and J lost 1 base; unmatched junction nucleotides: 6. This CDR3 spans 15 amino acids. CDR3 bases: TGTGCCAGCAGCGAATCCGGGACAGGGTCCTACGAGCAGTACTTC. Translated: CASSESGTGSYEQYF.